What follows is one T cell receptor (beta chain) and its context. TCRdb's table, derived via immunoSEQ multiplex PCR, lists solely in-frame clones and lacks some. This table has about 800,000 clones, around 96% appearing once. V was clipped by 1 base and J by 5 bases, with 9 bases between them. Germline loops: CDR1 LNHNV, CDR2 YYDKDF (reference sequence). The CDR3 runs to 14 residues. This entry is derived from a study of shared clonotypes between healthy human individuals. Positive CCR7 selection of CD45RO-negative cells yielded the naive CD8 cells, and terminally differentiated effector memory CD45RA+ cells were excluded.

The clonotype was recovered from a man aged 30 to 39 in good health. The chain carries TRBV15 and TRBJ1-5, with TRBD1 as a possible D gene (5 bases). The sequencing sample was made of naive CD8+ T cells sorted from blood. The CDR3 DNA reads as TGTGCCACCAGCAGAGGGGGGGGTCATCAGCCCCAGCATTTT. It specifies CATSRGGGHQPQHF.